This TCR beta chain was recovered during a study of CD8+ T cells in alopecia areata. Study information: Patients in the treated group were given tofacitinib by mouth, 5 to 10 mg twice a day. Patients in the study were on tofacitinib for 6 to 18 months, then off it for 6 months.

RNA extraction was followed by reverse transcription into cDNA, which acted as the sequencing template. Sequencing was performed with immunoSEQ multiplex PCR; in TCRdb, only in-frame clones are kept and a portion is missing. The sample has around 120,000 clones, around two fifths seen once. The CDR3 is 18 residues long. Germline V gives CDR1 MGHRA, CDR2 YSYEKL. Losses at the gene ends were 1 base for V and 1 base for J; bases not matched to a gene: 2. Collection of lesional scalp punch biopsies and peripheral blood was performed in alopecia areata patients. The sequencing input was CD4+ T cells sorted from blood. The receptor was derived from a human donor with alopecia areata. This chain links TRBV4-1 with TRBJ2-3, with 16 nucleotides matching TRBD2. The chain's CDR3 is CASSQAGTSGRGTDTQYF. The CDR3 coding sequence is TGCGCCAGCAGCCAAGCCGGGACTAGCGGGAGGGGCACAGATACGCAGTATTTT.